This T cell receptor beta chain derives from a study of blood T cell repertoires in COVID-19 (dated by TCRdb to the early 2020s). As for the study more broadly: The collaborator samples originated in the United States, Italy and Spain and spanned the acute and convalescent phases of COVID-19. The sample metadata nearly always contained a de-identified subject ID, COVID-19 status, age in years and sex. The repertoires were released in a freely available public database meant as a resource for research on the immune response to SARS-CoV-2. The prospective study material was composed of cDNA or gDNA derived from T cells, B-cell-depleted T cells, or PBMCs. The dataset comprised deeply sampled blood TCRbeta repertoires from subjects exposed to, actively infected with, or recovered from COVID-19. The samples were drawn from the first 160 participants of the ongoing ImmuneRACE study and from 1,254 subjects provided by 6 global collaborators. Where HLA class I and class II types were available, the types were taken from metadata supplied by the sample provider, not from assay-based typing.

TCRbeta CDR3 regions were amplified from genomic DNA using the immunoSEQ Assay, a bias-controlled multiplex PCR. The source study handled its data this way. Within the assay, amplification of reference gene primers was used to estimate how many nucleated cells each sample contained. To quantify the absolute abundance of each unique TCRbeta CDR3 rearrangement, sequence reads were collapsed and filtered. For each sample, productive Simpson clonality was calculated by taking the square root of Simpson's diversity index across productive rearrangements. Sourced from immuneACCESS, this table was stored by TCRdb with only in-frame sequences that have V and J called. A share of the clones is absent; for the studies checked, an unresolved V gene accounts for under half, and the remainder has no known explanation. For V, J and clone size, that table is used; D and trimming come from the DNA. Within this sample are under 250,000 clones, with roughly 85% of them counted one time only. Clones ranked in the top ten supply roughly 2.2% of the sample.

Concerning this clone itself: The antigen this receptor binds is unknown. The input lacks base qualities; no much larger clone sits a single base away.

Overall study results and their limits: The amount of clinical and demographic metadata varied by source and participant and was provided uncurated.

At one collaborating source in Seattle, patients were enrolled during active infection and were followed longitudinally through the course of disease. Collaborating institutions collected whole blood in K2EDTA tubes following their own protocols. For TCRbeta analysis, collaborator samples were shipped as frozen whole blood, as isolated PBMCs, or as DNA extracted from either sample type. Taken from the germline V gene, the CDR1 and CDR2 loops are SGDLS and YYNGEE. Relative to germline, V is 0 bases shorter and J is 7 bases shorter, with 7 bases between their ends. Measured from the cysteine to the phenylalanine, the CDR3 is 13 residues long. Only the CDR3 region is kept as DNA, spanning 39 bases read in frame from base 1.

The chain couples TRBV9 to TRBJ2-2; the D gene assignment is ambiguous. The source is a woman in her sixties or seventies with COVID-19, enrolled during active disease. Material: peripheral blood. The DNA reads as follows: TGTGCCAGCAGCGTAGAACAGCTCGGGGAGCTGTTTTTT. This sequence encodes CASSVEQLGELFF.